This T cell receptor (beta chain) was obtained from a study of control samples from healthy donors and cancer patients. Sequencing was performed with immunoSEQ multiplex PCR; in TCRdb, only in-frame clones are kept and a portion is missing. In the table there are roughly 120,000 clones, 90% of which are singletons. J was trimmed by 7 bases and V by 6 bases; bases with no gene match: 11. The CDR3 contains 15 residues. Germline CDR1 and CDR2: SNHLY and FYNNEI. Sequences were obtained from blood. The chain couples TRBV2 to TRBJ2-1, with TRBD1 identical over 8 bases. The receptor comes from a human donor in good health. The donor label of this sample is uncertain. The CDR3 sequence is CASRTGQGEYNEQFF. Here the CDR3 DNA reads TGTGCCAGCAGAACCGGACAGGGCGAGTATAATGAGCAGTTCTTC.